This TCR beta chain originates from a study of shared clonotypes between healthy human individuals. TCRdb keeps only in-frame clones here, not all; method: immunoSEQ multiplex PCR. The sample yields approximately 2.4 million clones, 90% to 97% seen once. The CDR3 consists of 16 residues. Germline-derived CDR1 and CDR2 are SGHNT and YENEEA. Trimming cost V 1 base and J 3 bases; bases outside gene matches: 5. The rearrangement uses TRBV11-3 and TRBJ2-7, with TRBD2 identical over 11 bases. The TCR originated in a man aged 18 to 29 in good health. Source material: naive CD4+ T cells sorted from blood. Subset reported: CD45RA+ positively selected. CDR3 sequence: CASSLASGRLFYEQYF. Here the CDR3 DNA reads TGTGCCAGCAGCTTAGCTAGCGGGAGGCTTTTCTACGAGCAGTACTTC.